A single T cell receptor (beta chain) is shown here with its context. Profiled with immunoSEQ multiplex PCR; TCRdb holds only in-frame clones, not every one. The repertoire includes about 71,000 clones, roughly 90% of them detected once, and roughly 5% sits in the top ten. The data are from a study of T cell changes during pregnancy in multiple sclerosis. J lost 0 bases, V lost 6 bases, and 10 bases had no gene match. Germline loops: CDR1 KGHSH, CDR2 LQKENI. The CDR3 has 18 residues. The chain combines TRBV18 with TRBJ2-1; TRBD2 matches at 11 bases. The receptor's source is a female donor with multiple sclerosis, enrolled in a pregnancy study. Sequencing was performed on CD8+ T cells from peripheral blood mononuclear cells, taken before pregnancy. CDR3 residues: CASSSSTSGKSSYNEQFF. The CDR3 DNA reads as TGTGCCAGCTCCTCGTCGACTAGCGGGAAAAGCTCCTACAATGAGCAGTTCTTC.